Listed below are T cell receptor beta chains from one sample, sequenced in a study of T-cell reconstitution after alpha-beta-depleted transplantation in children. TCRdb re-called the PCR reads through MiXCR, storing one row per CDR3 protein. The sample consists of 250,000 to 400,000 distinct CDR3 sequences, around 20% of them appearing once. The sample was PBMCs, mostly from graft donor cells, taken 180 days after TCRalphabeta/CD19-depleted stem cell transplant. The receptor source for this set is a male patient aged 5 to 17 who had a stem cell transplant for acute lymphoblastic leukemia, so the T cells may come from the graft donor. Each CDR3 is given without its conserved first and last residue. Clone size is shown for a subset of rows, as once, few, many or a class of expanded clone.

J: TRBJ2-7
V: TRBV28
size: many
CDR3: ASSPWTGNEQY

J: TRBJ2-1
V: TRBV30
size: many
CDR3: AWRLSGNNEQF

J: TRBJ2-1
V: TRBV10-1
size: few
CDR3: ASSAGRLAAYNEQF

J: TRBJ2-7
V: TRBV19
size: once
CDR3: ASSIDGNGAYEQY

J: TRBJ2-3
V: TRBV11-2
size: NA
CDR3: ASSLPPRTDTQY

J: TRBJ2-4
V: TRBV2
size: NA
CDR3: ASSEARPLTQGRPNLQY

J: TRBJ2-1
V: TRBV19
size: NA
CDR3: ASRQGPLYNEQF

J: TRBJ2-3
V: TRBV6-1
size: few
CDR3: ASGTTGAGTDTQY

J: TRBJ2-7
V: TRBV7-9
size: NA
CDR3: ASTTDRALQQY

J: TRBJ1-1
V: TRBV20-1
size: few
CDR3: SATPTGIPEAF